A selection of T cell receptor beta chains follows, all from one sample in a study of T-cell memory formation after mild COVID-19. Using its own MiXCR run on the 5' RACE reads, TCRdb lists one record per CDR3 protein. Seen here are under 700,000 distinct CDR3 sequences, roughly 20% observed once, and the top ten hold about an eighth. Sequences were obtained from PBMCs or a T cell subset sorted from them (not recorded which). Receptors were obtained from an adult woman who had mild COVID-19 (a few samples of this study predate the infection). Cell type and time point are not known. Both conserved end residues are part of each CDR3. A D gene is named only where the DNA matches it firmly. Rows give clone size only sometimes, using once, few, many, or a class for an expanded clone.

clone size	V gene	D gene	J gene	CDR3 protein	CDR3 DNA
.	TRBV7-9	.	TRBJ2-3	CASSLWRGLDYSTDTQYF	TGTGCCAGCAGCCTCTGGCGGGGCCTGGACTATAGCACAGATACGCAGTATTTT
.	TRBV6-5	.	TRBJ2-5	CASSYSERSSPGEETQYF	TGTGCCAGCAGTTACTCGGAGCGGAGCTCCCCAGGGGAAGAGACCCAGTACTTC
few	TRBV19	.	TRBJ2-1	CASKVGGSYNEQFF	TGTGCCAGTAAGGTGGGGGGCTCCTACAATGAGCAGTTCTTC
few	TRBV24-1	.	TRBJ2-2	CATSDLRGAGELFF	TGTGCCACCAGTGATTTACGGGGGGCTGGGGAGCTGTTTTTT
few	TRBV12-3/TRBV12-4	TRBD2	TRBJ2-1	CASSQTSGGAGEQFF	TGTGCCAGCAGCCAGACTAGCGGGGGGGCCGGTGAGCAGTTCTTC
few	TRBV7-2	.	TRBJ2-5	CASSFGGLETQYF	TGTGCCAGCAGCTTCGGGGGTTTGGAGACCCAGTACTTC
.	TRBV20-1	TRBD1	TRBJ2-7	CSARETGTGPYEQYF	TGCAGTGCTAGAGAAACCGGGACAGGACCCTACGAGCAGTACTTC
few	TRBV19	.	TRBJ1-1	CASRAGRNTEAFF	TGTGCCAGTAGGGCAGGGAGGAACACTGAAGCTTTCTTT
many	TRBV3-1	.	TRBJ2-5	CASSLPQGHRGETQYF	TGTGCCAGCAGCCTACCTCAGGGGCACCGTGGGGAGACCCAGTACTTC
.	TRBV7-2	TRBD1	TRBJ1-6	CASSLDRGYSPLHF	TGTGCCAGCAGCTTGGACAGGGGATATTCACCCCTCCACTTT
.	TRBV18	.	TRBJ1-1	CASTLAMNTEAFF	TGTGCCAGCACCCTGGCGATGAACACTGAAGCTTTCTTT
.	TRBV6-6	.	TRBJ1-5	CASSWGARGNQPQHF	TGTGCCAGCAGTTGGGGGGCGCGGGGCAATCAGCCCCAGCATTTT
.	TRBV29-1	.	TRBJ1-2	CSVAVQVEYGYTF	TGCAGCGTTGCAGTCCAGGTGGAATATGGCTACACCTTC
.	TRBV28	TRBD1	TRBJ2-7	CASSRGTVLSYEQYF	TGTGCCAGCAGCCGTGGGACAGTACTCTCCTACGAGCAGTACTTC
few	TRBV19	.	TRBJ2-2	CASNPEGHFSGELFF	TGTGCCAGTAATCCGGAGGGGCACTTCAGCGGGGAGCTGTTTTTT
many	TRBV14	TRBD2	TRBJ2-1	CASSPSSGTNEQFF	TGTGCCAGCAGCCCCTCTAGCGGGACGAATGAGCAGTTCTTC
.	TRBV12-3/TRBV12-4	TRBD2	TRBJ2-4	CASSLERGSLSKNIQYF	TGTGCCAGCAGTTTAGAGCGCGGGAGCCTTTCCAAAAACATTCAGTACTTC
few	TRBV6-6	.	TRBJ2-7	CASSYSTQALGYEQYF	TGTGCCAGCAGTTACTCGACCCAGGCCTTGGGCTACGAGCAGTACTTC
few	TRBV7-6	.	TRBJ2-2	CASSFSLGRELFF	TGTGCCAGCAGCTTCTCCCTAGGGCGGGAGCTGTTTTTT
.	TRBV5-1	TRBD1	TRBJ2-1	CASSFQTGARGSDYNEQFF	TGCGCCAGCAGCTTCCAGACAGGGGCCCGCGGATCAGATTACAATGAGCAGTTCTTC
many	TRBV12-3/TRBV12-4	TRBD1	TRBJ2-7	CASSRGQGKVYEQYF	TGTGCCAGCAGCCGAGGACAGGGGAAGGTTTACGAGCAGTACTTC
few	TRBV30	TRBD1	TRBJ1-5	CAWSRGQGQYSNQPQHF	TGTGCCTGGAGTAGAGGACAGGGACAATATAGCAATCAGCCCCAGCATTTT
.	TRBV10-3	.	TRBJ2-7	CAIRDPSYEQYF	TGTGCCATCAGGGACCCCTCCTACGAGCAGTACTTC
.	TRBV9	.	TRBJ2-3	CASSVDGMGADTQYF	TGTGCCAGCAGCGTAGACGGGATGGGCGCAGATACGCAGTATTTT
few	TRBV12-3/TRBV12-4	.	TRBJ2-1	CASSLSLVGEQFF	TGTGCCAGCAGTTTGAGCCTCGTAGGTGAGCAGTTCTTC
.	TRBV7-3	TRBD1	TRBJ2-7	CASSPRQGVYEQYF	TGTGCCAGCAGCCCCCGACAGGGCGTGTACGAGCAGTACTTC
.	TRBV20-1	.	TRBJ2-1	CSASPLNEQFF	TGCAGTGCTAGTCCATTAAATGAGCAGTTCTTC
few	TRBV20-1	.	TRBJ1-1	CSARVPGRYGNTEAFF	TGCAGTGCTAGAGTACCAGGGCGCTACGGGAACACTGAAGCTTTCTTT
.	TRBV6-5	.	TRBJ1-1	CASTLGRTNTEAFF	TGTGCCAGCACCCTGGGACGGACGAACACTGAAGCTTTCTTT
.	TRBV9	TRBD2	TRBJ2-1	CASSVGGSSGSGNEQFF	TGTGCCAGCAGCGTAGGGGGGAGTAGCGGGAGTGGAAATGAGCAGTTCTTC
.	TRBV30	TRBD2	TRBJ2-3	CAWSVHPAGGADTQYF	TGTGCCTGGAGTGTACATCCAGCGGGGGGGGCAGATACGCAGTATTTT
.	TRBV7-3	.	TRBJ2-3	CASSLRGWDTQYF	TGTGCCAGCAGCTTACGGGGGTGGGATACGCAGTATTTT
few	TRBV7-2	TRBD1	TRBJ2-1	CASSLAGTDFYNEQFF	TGTGCCAGCAGCTTAGCGGGGACAGACTTCTACAATGAGCAGTTCTTC
few	TRBV25-1	.	TRBJ2-1	CASSGAGLSYNEQFF	TGTGCCAGTTCTGGAGCGGGCCTCTCCTACAATGAGCAGTTCTTC
.	TRBV28	TRBD2	TRBJ2-3	CASSKTSGMDTQYF	TGTGCCAGCAGTAAGACTAGCGGGATGGATACGCAGTATTTT
.	TRBV5-1	.	TRBJ2-7	CASREAGPLGEQYF	TGCGCCAGCAGGGAGGCCGGGCCCCTAGGAGAGCAGTACTTC
few	TRBV19	.	TRBJ2-6	CASSQTGGVLTF	TGTGCCAGTAGTCAGACCGGTGGGGTCCTGACTTTC
.	TRBV12-3/TRBV12-4	.	TRBJ2-3	CASSLASIDTQYF	TGTGCCAGCAGTTTAGCCAGTATAGATACGCAGTATTTT
few	TRBV7-9	.	TRBJ2-1	CASSPGGPNEQFF	TGTGCCAGCAGCCCTGGGGGCCCCAATGAGCAGTTCTTC
.	TRBV7-9	.	TRBJ2-1	CASAPGRSHYNEQFF	TGTGCCAGCGCTCCGGGCCGTTCCCACTACAATGAGCAGTTCTTC
.	TRBV29-1	.	TRBJ2-7	CSVRDGAEDEQYF	TGCAGCGTCCGGGACGGGGCAGAGGACGAGCAGTACTTC
few	TRBV7-6	TRBD2	TRBJ2-6	CASSPQTSGPSGANVLTF	TGTGCCAGCAGCCCCCAGACTAGCGGGCCCTCTGGGGCCAACGTCCTGACTTTC
.	TRBV3-1	TRBD1	TRBJ1-2	CASSSRTSDRGSVF	TGTGCCAGCAGCTCTCGGACTTCGGACAGGGGCTCGGTATTC
.	TRBV7-6	.	TRBJ1-1	CASSLETSSTEAFF	TGTGCCAGCAGCTTAGAGACCTCCTCCACTGAAGCTTTCTTT
few	TRBV5-1	.	TRBJ2-1	CASRPLAEGYNEQFF	TGCGCCAGCAGACCCCTTGCGGAGGGCTACAATGAGCAGTTCTTC
few	TRBV7-6	.	TRBJ2-7	CASSAGRGSYEQYF	TGTGCCAGCAGCGCCGGACGCGGCTCCTACGAGCAGTACTTC
few	TRBV27	.	TRBJ2-5	CASSRAAGSETQYF	TGTGCCAGCAGTCGGGCCGCAGGATCGGAGACCCAGTACTTC
.	TRBV4-2	TRBD2	TRBJ2-5	CASSQSSGGYQETQYF	TGTGCCAGCAGCCAGTCGAGCGGGGGGTACCAAGAGACCCAGTACTTC